These T cell receptor beta chains were read from a single sample in a study of cytomegalovirus exposure and HLA in healthy donors. Here immunoSEQ multiplex PCR was the method, and the copy in TCRdb shows in-frame clones only, minus some. The data contain 100,000 to 150,000 clones, roughly 89% of them singletons. The sample comprised PBMCs. Receptors were obtained from a woman younger than 35 in good health and CMV-seronegative. Both conserved end residues are part of each CDR3. A D gene is named only where the DNA matches it firmly. Where a row states a size, it is once, few, many or the class of an expanded clone; other rows omit it.

-	TRBV5-1	-	TRBJ1-5	TGCGCCAGCAGTCCGAACGGTAATAGCAATCAGCCCCAGCATTTT	CASSPNGNSNQPQHF
-	TRBV5-1	TRBD1	TRBJ1-2	TGCGCCAGCAGCCTCTGGGACAGCCCGAACGGATCCTATGGCTACACCTTC	CASSLWDSPNGSYGYTF
-	TRBV7-9	TRBD1	TRBJ1-4	TGTGCCAGCAGTCTCTTGCAGGGGGATGAAAAACTGTTTTTT	CASSLLQGDEKLFF
-	TRBV30	-	TRBJ1-3	TGTGCCTGGAGTATGGCAAGGAGCTCTGGAAACACCATATATTTT	CAWSMARSSGNTIYF
-	TRBV5-5	TRBD2	TRBJ2-5	TGTGCCAGCAGCCCTCGACTAGCGGGCGGCGGAGAGACCCAGTACTTC	CASSPRLAGGGETQYF
-	TRBV28	-	TRBJ1-5	TGTGCCAGCAGTTTATGGGACAGTGTTAGCAATCAGCCCCAGCATTTT	CASSLWDSVSNQPQHF
-	TRBV6-1	-	TRBJ1-3	TGTGCCAGCACCCCTAGGGGGGGGGCTGGAAACACCATATATTTT	CASTPRGGAGNTIYF
-	TRBV6-1	-	TRBJ2-3	TGTGCCAGCAGGGGGCAGGCGACAGATACGCAGTATTTT	CASRGQATDTQYF
once	TRBV13	-	TRBJ2-1	TGTGCCAGCAGCTCCGATTCGGAGTACGATGAGCAGTTCTTC	CASSSDSEYDEQFF
-	TRBV6-1	TRBD2	TRBJ2-1	TGTGCCAGCAGTGAAGCGGGGAGGGGTATACTAGCGGGAGTCACTGAGCAGTTCTTC	CASSEAGRGILAGVTEQFF
-	TRBV6-5	-	TRBJ1-2	TGTGCCAGCAGCCTATCGGGCTATGGCTACACCTTC	CASSLSGYGYTF
-	TRBV7-9	-	TRBJ2-5	TGTGCCAGCACCAGATCGGGGGTGCTGGAGACCCAGTACTTC	CASTRSGVLETQYF
-	TRBV28	TRBD1	TRBJ2-7	TGTGCCAGCAGTCAAGACAGGGGTCCCTACGAGCAGTACTTC	CASSQDRGPYEQYF
-	TRBV7-9	-	TRBJ2-5	TGTGCCAGCGGGAGGAGCTTAGTAGGAGAGACCCAGTACTTC	CASGRSLVGETQYF
-	TRBV6-1	TRBD1	TRBJ2-7	TGTGCCAGCAGTGGGGGACCATTACAGGGGTCCTACGAGCAGTACTTC	CASSGGPLQGSYEQYF
-	TRBV6-5	TRBD2	TRBJ2-4	TGTGCCAGCAGTTCAACGGCGGGGGGATGGAACATTCAGTACTTC	CASSSTAGGWNIQYF
-	TRBV5-4	-	TRBJ2-1	TGTGCCAGCAGCTTGGATGGGCAGCAGCAGTTCTTC	CASSLDGQQQFF
-	TRBV28	-	TRBJ2-3	TGTGCCAGCAGCAGGGGTTCTTGGGAGACAGATACGCAGTATTTT	CASSRGSWETDTQYF
-	TRBV7-2	TRBD2	TRBJ2-3	TGTGCCAGCAGCTTAAAGCCTCTGACTAGCGGCACAGATACGCAGTATTTT	CASSLKPLTSGTDTQYF
-	TRBV4-1	TRBD2	TRBJ2-1	TGCGCCAGCAGCCACCACTCGGGACTAGCGGGGGGAAGGAATGAGCAGTTCTTC	CASSHHSGLAGGRNEQFF
-	TRBV4-1	TRBD1	TRBJ1-2	TGCGCCAGCAGCCACGGGCCGGGACAGAGCTATGGCTACACCTTC	CASSHGPGQSYGYTF
-	TRBV5-1	-	TRBJ2-2	TGCGCCAGCAGCCAGGGGTCGAACACCGGGGAGCTGTTTTTT	CASSQGSNTGELFF
-	TRBV6-4	-	TRBJ1-1	TGTGCCAGCAGTGAAATAGGGGTCAGCAGGGGAAGGTTTACTGAAGCTTTCTTT	CASSEIGVSRGRFTEAFF
-	TRBV28	-	TRBJ2-1	TGTGCCAGCAGTTTGGCCCGTATCTCCTACAATGAGCAGTTCTTC	CASSLARISYNEQFF
-	TRBV10-1	TRBD1	TRBJ2-2	TGCGCCAGCAGTACCTGGACAGGGACCGGGGAGCTGTTTTTT	CASSTWTGTGELFF
-	TRBV2	TRBD1	TRBJ1-2	TGTGCCAGCAGTGATTCGTTCCGGGACAGGGGAGATGGCTACACCTTC	CASSDSFRDRGDGYTF
-	TRBV28	TRBD1	TRBJ1-1	TGTGCCAGCAGCTCGGGACAGGGGAAATCTGAAGCTTTCTTT	CASSSGQGKSEAFF
-	TRBV5-4	-	TRBJ2-6	TGTGCCAGCAGCTTGCCTTCTAGGGGCGCTGGGGCCAACGTCCTGACTTTC	CASSLPSRGAGANVLTF
-	TRBV5-1	-	TRBJ1-6	TGCGCCAGCAGCGCTAGGGGGTTTGACGATTCACCCCTCCACTTT	CASSARGFDDSPLHF
-	TRBV2	TRBD1	TRBJ1-5	TGTGCCAGCAGTGCCTCAGGGGGCAGCAATCAGCCCCAGCATTTT	CASSASGGSNQPQHF
-	TRBV28	-	TRBJ2-3	TGTGCCAGCACCAGCGGCACCACAGATACGCAGTATTTT	CASTSGTTDTQYF
once	TRBV5-1	TRBD1	TRBJ1-1	TGCGCCAGCCGGGACAGGGCGTTCGCTTTCTTT	CASRDRAFAFF
-	TRBV5-6	-	TRBJ2-7	TGTGCCAGCAGCTGGAGTTCCTACGAGCAGTACTTC	CASSWSSYEQYF
-	TRBV5-6	-	TRBJ1-2	TGTGCCAGCAGCCCGTTGGAGGGAGCTAACTATGGCTACACCTTC	CASSPLEGANYGYTF
-	TRBV9	TRBD1	TRBJ1-4	TGTGCCAGCAGCGCCCGTGGAGGACAGGGGGGTGAAAAACTGTTTTTT	CASSARGGQGGEKLFF
once	TRBV2	-	TRBJ2-3	TGTGCCAGCAGTGATCTAGTCTCAGATACGCAGTATTTT	CASSDLVSDTQYF
-	TRBV27	-	TRBJ2-6	TGTGCCAGCAGCCGACCCTGGCTCAGGGATGGGGCCAACGTCCTGACTTTC	CASSRPWLRDGANVLTF
-	TRBV14	-	TRBJ1-2	TGTGCCAGCAGCCGGGGCATGACAGTCACTGGCTACACCTTC	CASSRGMTVTGYTF
-	TRBV5-1	-	TRBJ1-1	TGCGCCAGCAGCTCGAGACACGAAGCTTTCTTT	CASSSRHEAFF
-	TRBV6-5	-	TRBJ1-5	TGTGCCAGCAGTGCCTCCGGGGATCAGCCCCAGCATTTT	CASSASGDQPQHF
-	TRBV13	TRBD2	TRBJ2-7	TGTGCCAGCAGCCTTCGACTAGCGGGGGCTGAAGCCTACGAGCAGTACTTC	CASSLRLAGAEAYEQYF
-	TRBV28	-	TRBJ1-2	TGTGCCAGCAGTTTCGGGGGGAAACTCCCAAACTATGGCTACACCTTC	CASSFGGKLPNYGYTF
-	TRBV5-8	-	TRBJ2-5	TGTGCCAGCAGCTTTTCGTTTCAGTACTTC	CASSFSFQYF
-	TRBV6-6	TRBD1	TRBJ1-1	TGTGCCAGCAATAATGCCCCGGGACAGGGGACTGAAGCTTTCTTT	CASNNAPGQGTEAFF
-	TRBV14	-	TRBJ1-1	TGTGCCAGCAGCCAGGTACTTAACACTGAAGCTTTCTTT	CASSQVLNTEAFF
-	TRBV7-8	TRBD1	TRBJ1-2	TGTGCCAGCAGCTTAAGGTGGGTCGGACAGGGCCTCTTCGGCTACACCTTC	CASSLRWVGQGLFGYTF
-	TRBV27	-	TRBJ1-1	TGTGCCAGCAGTCCCATCCAAATGGGGGGTTGGCGAGGCCCTGAGGGAGCTTTCTTT	CASSPIQMGGWRGPEGAFF
-	TRBV18	-	TRBJ2-6	TGTGCCAGCTCACAGGGACATAAGAGGTCCTCTGGGGCCAACGTCCTGACTTTC	CASSQGHKRSSGANVLTF
once	TRBV30	TRBD2	TRBJ2-7	TGTGCCTGGAGCCCGGGACTAGCGGGGTCCTACGAGCAGTACTTC	CAWSPGLAGSYEQYF
-	TRBV14	-	TRBJ2-3	TGTGCCAGCAGCCAAGGTCTCCCTTTGGCGGGAAGGACAGATACGCAGTATTTT	CASSQGLPLAGRTDTQYF
once	TRBV7-3	-	TRBJ2-5	TGTGCCAGCAGCTTCCAGGTCCAAGAGACCCAGTACTTC	CASSFQVQETQYF
-	TRBV10-2	-	TRBJ2-5	TGCGCCAGCAGTGAGTGGGGCGGCAGGGAAGAGACCCAGTACTTC	CASSEWGGREETQYF
-	TRBV5-1	-	TRBJ1-6	TGCGCCAGCAGCTTGTTTTGGGGCCCGATACCTAATTCACCCCTCCACTTT	CASSLFWGPIPNSPLHF
-	TRBV7-3	TRBD2	TRBJ2-3	TGTGCCAGCAGCATCAACCCGGGACTAGCGGGGGCAGATACGCAGTATTTT	CASSINPGLAGADTQYF
-	TRBV7-6	TRBD1	TRBJ2-1	TGTGCCAGCAGCCCTCGGACAGGGGCTGAGCAGTTCTTC	CASSPRTGAEQFF
-	TRBV5-4	TRBD2	TRBJ2-1	TGTGCCAGCAGCCAGACTAGCGGGAGGACCCATGAGCAGTTCTTC	CASSQTSGRTHEQFF
-	TRBV5-1	-	TRBJ2-1	TGCGCCAGCAGCTTTAAGGAGCCGTCCTACAATGAGCAGTTCTTC	CASSFKEPSYNEQFF
-	TRBV27	TRBD1	TRBJ1-4	TGTGCCAGCAGCCACTCCCAGACAGGGCATAATGAAAAACTGTTTTTT	CASSHSQTGHNEKLFF
few	TRBV7-8	-	TRBJ1-6	TGTGCCAGCAGCCAGAATTCACCCCTCCACTTT	CASSQNSPLHF